The text below deals with one T cell receptor (beta chain). Antigen: not known. The data originate from a study of radiotherapy plus CTLA-4 blockade in lung cancer. About the study: There were objective responses in 18% of patients, and around 32% had disease control.

Study-wide results and caveats: Strongest reported response predictors: early blood clone changes and post-radiation interferon-beta.

Lung cancer patients with chemo-refractory metastatic non-small-cell disease were given focal radiation plus CTLA-4 blockade with ipilimumab. Germline V gene lookup returns CDR1 SGHAT and CDR2 FQNNGV. The V segment lost 4 bases and the J segment 3 bases; nucleotides outside the gene matches: 10. This CDR3 region has 16 residues. Assay used: immunoSEQ multiplex PCR; TCRdb lists only in-frame clones, some missing. The table has about 24,000 clones, 71% seen once. The chain carries TRBV11-2 and TRBJ2-7, with TRBD1 matching 9 bases. Sample: peripheral blood, taken from a patient treated with radiotherapy plus ipilimumab. This sequence originates from a human donor with non-small cell lung cancer whose response to radiotherapy plus ipilimumab could not be evaluated. Here the CDR3 reads CASSSRTGERVYEQYF. The DNA for the CDR3 is TGTGCCAGCAGCTCCCGGACAGGGGAAAGAGTCTACGAGCAGTACTTC.